A selection of T cell receptor beta chains follows, all from one sample in a study of blood T cell repertoires in COVID-19. Clones were sequenced by immunoSEQ multiplex PCR, and TCRdb holds only the in-frame ones, with some missing. The table shows hundreds of thousands of clones, with approximately 86% occurring only once. Specimen: peripheral blood. The source of these receptors is a woman aged 25 to 39 who had recovered from COVID-19. Each CDR3 is given with its conserved first and last residue. A D gene is named only where the DNA matches it firmly. Size is omitted from some rows. Given values are once, few, many or a class for expanded clones.

D,V,J,size,CDR3,DNA
.,TRBV12-5,TRBJ2-1,.,CASGSLRDYNEQFF,TGTGCTAGTGGTTCGCTGAGAGACTACAATGAGCAGTTCTTC
TRBD2,TRBV5-4,TRBJ2-1,.,CASSLSLAGGYNEQFF,TGTGCCAGCAGCCTAAGCTTAGCGGGAGGCTACAATGAGCAGTTCTTC
.,TRBV11-2,TRBJ2-5,.,CASSSIYAVSQETQYF,TGTGCCAGCAGCTCCATTTACGCGGTATCACAAGAGACCCAGTACTTC
.,TRBV12-3/TRBV12-4,TRBJ2-1,.,CASSLALANEQFF,TGTGCCAGCAGTTTGGCCTTGGCCAATGAGCAGTTCTTC
TRBD2,TRBV3-1/TRBV3-2,TRBJ2-1,.,CASSQVYLGPSGNEQFF,TGTGCCAGCAGCCAAGTATATCTCGGGCCTAGCGGGAATGAGCAGTTCTTC
.,TRBV24-1,TRBJ1-1,.,CATSDWGDTEAFF,TGTGCCACCAGTGATTGGGGGGACACTGAAGCTTTCTTT
.,TRBV7-9,TRBJ2-2,.,CASSDRTANTGELFF,TGTGCCAGCAGCGACCGGACAGCGAACACCGGGGAGCTGTTTTTT
.,TRBV24-1,TRBJ1-2,.,CATSDFWGGGYTF,TGTGCCACCAGTGATTTTTGGGGAGGTGGCTACACCTTC
TRBD2,TRBV7-2,TRBJ2-7,.,CASRPRREGHEQYF,TGTGCCAGCAGACCAAGGCGGGAGGGACACGAGCAGTACTTC
.,TRBV7-3,TRBJ1-2,.,CASSLEGSLYGYTF,TGTGCCAGCAGCTTAGAGGGCAGCCTCTATGGCTACACCTTC
.,TRBV19,TRBJ1-1,.,CASSQKYRVGNTEAFF,TGTGCCAGTAGTCAAAAATACAGGGTGGGGAACACTGAAGCTTTCTTT
.,TRBV10-3,TRBJ1-6,.,CAITSGLTNSPLHF,TGTGCCATCACGTCCGGACTGACCAATTCACCCCTCCACTTT
TRBD1,TRBV7-2,TRBJ1-2,.,CASSSRQGGNYGYTF,TGTGCCAGCAGCTCCCGACAGGGGGGGAACTATGGCTACACCTTC
TRBD1,TRBV5-1,TRBJ1-6,.,CASSLGQGLSLHF,TGCGCCAGCAGTTTGGGACAGGGTTTATCCCTCCACTTT
TRBD1,TRBV5-8,TRBJ1-5,.,CASSRGLDRRQPQHF,TGTGCCAGCAGCCGCGGACTGGACAGGCGGCAGCCCCAGCATTTT
TRBD2,TRBV28,TRBJ2-7,.,CASSPPLGTSTYEQYF,TGTGCCAGCAGTCCGCCTCTCGGGACTAGTACCTACGAGCAGTACTTC
.,TRBV28,TRBJ2-1,.,CASSPRPGFNEQFF,TGTGCCAGCAGTCCACGCCCCGGGTTCAATGAGCAGTTCTTC
TRBD2,TRBV2,TRBJ2-4,.,CASSEERGGGLAKNIQYF,TGTGCCAGCAGTGAAGAACGGGGGGGAGGTTTAGCCAAAAACATTCAGTACTTC
.,TRBV18,TRBJ2-3,once,CASSPRGTDTQYF,TGTGCCAGCTCACCCCGGGGCACAGATACGCAGTATTTT
.,TRBV4-2,TRBJ1-1,.,CASSQDIKQGGTEAFF,TGTGCCAGCAGCCAAGATATCAAGCAGGGAGGGACTGAAGCTTTCTTT
.,TRBV6-5,TRBJ2-7,.,CASSLGAGLSSYEQYF,TGTGCCAGCAGTTTAGGGGCAGGGCTTAGCTCCTACGAGCAGTACTTC
.,TRBV30,TRBJ2-4,.,CAWSQGRGNIQYF,TGTGCCTGGTCTCAGGGGAGGGGAAACATTCAGTACTTC
TRBD2,TRBV7-2,TRBJ2-1,.,CASSLYASGGPSSYNEQFF,TGTGCCAGCAGCTTATACGCTAGCGGGGGCCCGAGCTCCTACAATGAGCAGTTCTTC
TRBD1,TRBV5-1,TRBJ1-1,.,CASSLTSGGTEAFF,TGCGCCAGCAGCCTTACTTCAGGGGGCACTGAAGCTTTCTTT
TRBD2,TRBV4-1,TRBJ2-1,.,CASSQETGLAPSEQFF,TGCGCCAGCAGCCAAGAAACCGGACTAGCCCCCAGTGAGCAGTTCTTC
.,TRBV21-1,TRBJ2-2,.,CASSKGTGGRGELFF,TGTGCCAGCAGCAAAGGCACGGGGGGACGTGGGGAGCTGTTTTTT
.,TRBV21-1,TRBJ1-1,.,CASSFPKGLHEGAFF,TGTGCCAGCAGCTTCCCTAAGGGCCTCCACGAGGGAGCTTTCTTT
TRBD1,TRBV19,TRBJ2-7,once,CASSIGQGVSYEQYF,TGTGCCAGTAGTATAGGACAGGGGGTTTCCTACGAGCAGTACTTC
TRBD1,TRBV14,TRBJ1-2,.,CASSQRRTGQNMDSYTF,TGTGCCAGCAGCCAGAGGAGGACGGGACAGAATATGGATAGCTACACCTTC
TRBD1,TRBV23-1,TRBJ2-2,.,CASPRTGKYTGELFF,TGCGCCAGCCCCCGGACAGGGAAGTACACCGGGGAGCTGTTTTTT
.,TRBV6-5,TRBJ2-7,.,CASSYLEQGMEQYF,TGTGCCAGCAGTTACCTAGAACAGGGAATGGAGCAGTACTTC
TRBD2,TRBV5-1,TRBJ2-3,few,CASSLDGAGDTQYF,TGCGCCAGCAGCTTGGACGGAGCGGGGGATACGCAGTATTTT
.,TRBV6-5,TRBJ1-6,.,CATWTEGSPLHF,TGTGCCACCTGGACAGAGGGTTCACCCCTCCACTTT
TRBD2,TRBV28,TRBJ2-1,.,CASSLRSGGSYNEQFF,TGTGCCAGCAGTTTAAGGTCGGGGGGGTCCTACAATGAGCAGTTCTTC
.,TRBV19,TRBJ2-7,.,CARPLTGPSDEQYF,TGTGCCAGACCCCTGACAGGACCCTCGGACGAGCAGTACTTC
.,TRBV2,TRBJ2-5,.,CAMQADFTQETQYF,TGTGCCATGCAGGCGGACTTCACCCAAGAGACCCAGTACTTC
.,TRBV7-2,TRBJ2-7,.,CASSFRGRPYEQYF,TGTGCCAGCAGCTTTCGAGGGAGGCCCTACGAGCAGTACTTC
TRBD2,TRBV13,TRBJ2-5,.,CASRGGGGALETQYF,TGTGCCAGCAGGGGCGGCGGGGGGGCTTTGGAGACCCAGTACTTC
TRBD2,TRBV7-9,TRBJ2-1,.,CASSPTSGGDNEQFF,TGTGCCAGCAGCCCTACTAGCGGAGGGGACAATGAGCAGTTCTTC
.,TRBV7-3,TRBJ2-1,.,CASSFSLASEQFF,TGTGCCAGCAGCTTTAGTCTAGCGTCCGAGCAGTTCTTC
.,TRBV29-1,TRBJ2-7,.,CSNDGGSSEQYF,TGCAGCAACGACGGAGGTTCCTCCGAGCAGTACTTC
TRBD1,TRBV5-8,TRBJ2-5,.,CASSYKRGQGEQTQYF,TGTGCCAGCAGCTACAAACGGGGACAGGGGGAACAGACCCAGTACTTC
.,TRBV4-1,TRBJ1-1,.,CASSRGQSTEAFF,TGCGCCAGCAGCCGGGGACAAAGCACTGAAGCTTTCTTT
TRBD1,TRBV7-9,TRBJ1-5,.,CASSFLGQGSSNQPQHF,TGTGCCAGCAGCTTTTTGGGACAGGGGTCTAGCAATCAGCCCCAGCATTTT
.,TRBV10-2,TRBJ2-7,.,CASRGVYEQYF,TGCGCCAGCCGCGGAGTCTACGAGCAGTACTTC
TRBD1,TRBV19,TRBJ1-2,few,CASSDRDRVGYTF,TGTGCCAGTAGCGACCGGGACAGGGTGGGCTACACCTTC
.,TRBV10-3,TRBJ1-1,.,CAIMGGTEAFF,TGTGCCATCATGGGGGGAACTGAAGCTTTCTTT
.,TRBV12-3/TRBV12-4,TRBJ1-2,.,CASSFQGSYGYTF,TGTGCCAGCAGTTTTCAGGGATCCTATGGCTACACCTTC
.,TRBV6-5,TRBJ2-7,.,CASTTAGGNHEQYF,TGTGCCAGCACCACGGCTGGAGGGAACCACGAGCAGTACTTC
TRBD1,TRBV5-4,TRBJ2-7,.,CASSQGVFYEQYF,TGTGCCAGCAGCCAGGGGGTCTTCTACGAGCAGTACTTC
.,TRBV7-9,TRBJ1-4,.,CASSPIVAANEKLFF,TGTGCCAGCAGCCCGATCGTGGCGGCTAATGAAAAACTGTTTTTT
.,TRBV15,TRBJ1-3,few,CATSRDADTIYF,TGTGCCACCAGCAGAGATGCGGACACCATATATTTT
.,TRBV19,TRBJ1-2,.,CAIKDGTSNYGYTF,TGTGCCATTAAAGACGGGACTTCTAACTATGGCTACACCTTC
TRBD2,TRBV7-2,TRBJ2-3,.,CASSFGLAPDTQYF,TGTGCCAGCAGCTTCGGACTAGCGCCAGATACGCAGTATTTT
.,TRBV28,TRBJ1-1,.,CASSLGGAEAFF,TGTGCCAGCAGTTTAGGGGGGGCTGAAGCTTTCTTT
TRBD1,TRBV2,TRBJ1-6,few,CASSVRDRGTPLHF,TGTGCCAGCAGTGTAAGGGACAGAGGAACACCCCTCCACTTT
TRBD1,TRBV10-1,TRBJ2-7,.,CASSRDSSYEQYF,TGCGCCAGCAGCCGGGACAGCTCCTACGAGCAGTACTTC
.,TRBV5-4,TRBJ2-2,.,CASSLAGGLNTGELFF,TGTGCCAGCAGCTTGGCCGGCGGGCTGAACACCGGGGAGCTGTTTTTT
.,TRBV21-1,TRBJ1-1,.,CASSGQGREGAFF,TGTGCCAGCAGCGGACAGGGAAGAGAGGGAGCTTTCTTT
.,TRBV27,TRBJ1-2,.,CASGKQGTVYGYTF,TGTGCCAGCGGAAAACAGGGTACTGTCTATGGCTACACCTTC